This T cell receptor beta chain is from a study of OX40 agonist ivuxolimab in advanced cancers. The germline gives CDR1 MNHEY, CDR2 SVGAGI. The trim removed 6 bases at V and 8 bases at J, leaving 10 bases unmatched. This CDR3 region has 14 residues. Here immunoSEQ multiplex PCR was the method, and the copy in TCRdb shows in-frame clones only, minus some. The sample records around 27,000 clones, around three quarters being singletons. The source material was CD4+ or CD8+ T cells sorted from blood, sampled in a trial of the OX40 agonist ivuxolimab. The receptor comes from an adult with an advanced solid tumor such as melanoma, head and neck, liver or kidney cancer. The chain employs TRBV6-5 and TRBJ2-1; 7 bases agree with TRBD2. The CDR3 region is CASSQTSFFDEQFF. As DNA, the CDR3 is TGTGCCAGCAGCCAGACTAGCTTCTTCGATGAGCAGTTCTTC.